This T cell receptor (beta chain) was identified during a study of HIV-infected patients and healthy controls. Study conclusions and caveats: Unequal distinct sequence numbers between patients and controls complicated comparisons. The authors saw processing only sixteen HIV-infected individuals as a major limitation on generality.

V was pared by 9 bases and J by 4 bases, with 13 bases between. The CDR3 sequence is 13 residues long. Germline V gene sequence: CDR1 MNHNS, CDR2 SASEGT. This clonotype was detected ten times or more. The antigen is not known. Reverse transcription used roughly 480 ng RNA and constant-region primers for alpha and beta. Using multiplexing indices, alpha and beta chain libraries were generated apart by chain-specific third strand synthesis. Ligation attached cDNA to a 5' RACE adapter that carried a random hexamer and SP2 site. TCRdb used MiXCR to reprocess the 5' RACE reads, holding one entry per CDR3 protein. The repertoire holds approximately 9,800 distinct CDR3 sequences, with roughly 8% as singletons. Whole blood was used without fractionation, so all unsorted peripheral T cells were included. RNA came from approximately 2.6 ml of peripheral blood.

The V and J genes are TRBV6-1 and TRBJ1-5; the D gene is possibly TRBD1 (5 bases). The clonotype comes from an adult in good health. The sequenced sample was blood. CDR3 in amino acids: CASHWGRNQPQHF. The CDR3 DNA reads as TGTGCCAGTCATTGGGGGAGGAATCAGCCCCAGCATTTT.